The rows below give T cell receptor beta chains drawn from one sample of a study of blood T cell repertoires in COVID-19. TCRdb's table, derived via immunoSEQ multiplex PCR, lists solely in-frame clones and lacks some. Found here are around 220,000 clones, over 80% of them singletons; the top ten hold 1.9%. The sample taken for sequencing was PBMCs or T cells enriched from blood (not recorded which). These receptors were collected from a woman aged 18-35 years who had recovered from COVID-19. The CDR3 runs from the conserved cysteine through the conserved F or W. D genes are given only for firm matches. The listing skips clone size in some rows; elsewhere it reads once, few, many or a size class.

CDR3aa	CDR3nt	j_gene	d_gene	v_gene	abundance
CASSLRVGVGEKLFF	TGTGCCAGCAGCTTAAGGGTCGGGGTGGGAGAAAAACTGTTTTTT	TRBJ1-4	.	TRBV13	.
CASSPGQNTGELFF	TGTGCCAGCAGCCCGGGACAGAACACCGGGGAGCTGTTTTTT	TRBJ2-2	.	TRBV5-4	.
CASSYRQFGEKLFF	TGTGCCAGCAGTTACAGACAGTTTGGGGAAAAACTGTTTTTT	TRBJ1-4	.	TRBV27	.
CASSIGRDFSYEQYF	TGTGCCAGTAGTATAGGGCGGGACTTCTCCTACGAGCAGTACTTC	TRBJ2-7	.	TRBV19	.
CASSVARGAGEQYF	TGTGCCAGCAGCGTAGCACGGGGGGCAGGTGAGCAGTACTTC	TRBJ2-7	.	TRBV9	.
CASSLGRGVITEAFF	TGTGCCAGCAGCTTAGGGCGGGGGGTCATCACTGAAGCTTTCTTT	TRBJ1-1	.	TRBV7-9	.
CASSPGTSMNTEAFF	TGTGCCAGTAGTCCCGGGACATCTATGAACACTGAAGCTTTCTTT	TRBJ1-1	.	TRBV19	.
CASSWTGGHTEAFF	TGTGCCAGCAGTTGGACAGGGGGCCACACTGAAGCTTTCTTT	TRBJ1-1	TRBD1	TRBV6-2/TRBV6-3	.
CAISESAQGETQYF	TGTGCCATCAGTGAGTCCGCCCAGGGGGAGACCCAGTACTTC	TRBJ2-5	.	TRBV10-3	.
CASSFGLAGGRETQYF	TGTGCCAGCAGCTTCGGACTAGCGGGGGGCAGGGAGACCCAGTACTTC	TRBJ2-5	TRBD2	TRBV5-4	.
CASSPSGSVKNTEAFF	TGTGCCAGCAGTCCGTCGGGTTCAGTGAAGAACACTGAAGCTTTCTTT	TRBJ1-1	.	TRBV28	.
CASSLDRGLSYEQYF	TGTGCCAGCAGCTTAGACAGGGGGTTATCCTACGAGCAGTACTTC	TRBJ2-7	TRBD1	TRBV7-2	.
CASSEVAGGNQPQHF	TGTGCCAGCAGTGAAGTGGCCGGGGGCAATCAGCCCCAGCATTTT	TRBJ1-5	.	TRBV6-1	.
CASRPQGEYNSPLHF	TGTGCCAGCAGGCCTCAGGGGGAGTATAATTCACCCCTCCACTTT	TRBJ1-6	TRBD1	TRBV5-4	.
CASSRSRGAYNEQFF	TGTGCCAGTTCTCGTTCCCGCGGGGCCTACAATGAGCAGTTCTTC	TRBJ2-1	.	TRBV19	.
CASSQGTSGSSYEQYF	TGCGCCAGCAGCCAGGGGACTAGCGGGAGCTCCTACGAGCAGTACTTC	TRBJ2-7	TRBD2	TRBV4-1	once
CASSLADRDQPQHF	TGTGCCAGCAGCTTAGCAGACAGGGATCAGCCCCAGCATTTT	TRBJ1-5	TRBD1	TRBV7-8	few
CASSVAGGTNEKLFF	TGTGCCAGCAGCGTAGCAGGGGGGACTAATGAAAAACTGTTTTTT	TRBJ1-4	TRBD1	TRBV9	.
CASSELVSDSPLHF	TGTGCCAGCAGTGAACTTGTTTCGGATTCACCCCTCCACTTT	TRBJ1-6	.	TRBV6-1	.
CASSTHRDIGGELFF	TGTGCCAGTAGTACCCACCGGGACATCGGCGGGGAGCTGTTTTTT	TRBJ2-2	.	TRBV19	.
CSARTGQGYTF	TGCAGTGCCCGGACAGGGCAAGGCTACACCTTC	TRBJ1-2	TRBD1	TRBV20-1	.
CASSDFAGPNYGYTF	TGTGCCAGCTCCGACTTCGCGGGACCTAACTATGGCTACACCTTC	TRBJ1-2	.	TRBV18	.
CASSLAGGPSDEQFF	TGCGCCAGCAGTTTAGCGGGAGGGCCCTCAGATGAGCAGTTCTTC	TRBJ2-1	TRBD2	TRBV5-1	.
CATSDFKRATDTQYF	TGTGCCACCAGTGATTTTAAGAGGGCAACGGATACGCAGTATTTT	TRBJ2-3	.	TRBV24-1	.
CASSSRVGRTGNTIYF	TGTGCCAGCAGCTCCCGTGTAGGGAGGACTGGAAACACCATATATTTT	TRBJ1-3	.	TRBV3-1/TRBV3-2	.
CASRLGTSMIHSPLHF	TGCGCCAGCAGACTAGGGACATCGATGATCCATTCACCCCTCCACTTT	TRBJ1-6	.	TRBV4-1	.
CSASKEGPSGANVLTF	TGCAGTGCTAGTAAGGAGGGTCCCTCTGGGGCCAACGTCCTGACTTTC	TRBJ2-6	.	TRBV20-1	once
CASSYPSGTGVSYGYTF	TGTGCCAGCAGTTACCCTTCCGGGACAGGGGTGAGCTATGGCTACACCTTC	TRBJ1-2	TRBD1	TRBV6-2/TRBV6-3	.
CASSSPGQGAKLFF	TGTGCCAGTTCCTCTCCGGGACAGGGTGCTAAACTGTTTTTT	TRBJ1-4	TRBD1	TRBV28	.
CASSPLRRTGEEKGYTF	TGTGCCAGCAGCCCACTGAGGAGGACAGGGGAAGAAAAGGGCTACACCTTC	TRBJ1-2	TRBD1	TRBV13	.
CASSLEPQAHYGYTF	TGTGCCAGCAGTCTAGAACCACAGGCTCACTATGGCTACACCTTC	TRBJ1-2	.	TRBV27	.
CASSLGEGETDTQYF	TGCGCCAGCAGCTTGGGCGAGGGAGAGACAGATACGCAGTATTTT	TRBJ2-3	.	TRBV5-1	.
CASSIAGWWETQYF	TGTGCCAGCAGCATAGCCGGATGGTGGGAGACCCAGTACTTC	TRBJ2-5	.	TRBV14	.
CASSLGTGRNEQFF	TGCGCCAGCAGCTTGGGGACAGGGCGGAATGAGCAGTTCTTC	TRBJ2-1	TRBD1	TRBV5-1	.
CASSQGRTSGGRDTQYF	TGCGCCAGCAGCCAAGGACGGACTAGCGGGGGGAGAGATACGCAGTATTTT	TRBJ2-3	TRBD2	TRBV4-3	.
CASRGSWQTQYF	TGTGCCAGCAGGGGCTCCTGGCAGACCCAGTACTTC	TRBJ2-5	.	TRBV28	.
CATATRGNRDYTF	TGTGCCACTGCGACCCGGGGGAACCGGGACTACACCTTC	TRBJ1-2	.	TRBV19	.
CANHRYGYTF	TGTGCCAATCACAGGTATGGCTACACCTTC	TRBJ1-2	.	TRBV19	many
CASSSTGAPNTEAFF	TGTGCCAGCAGCTCCACAGGGGCCCCTAACACTGAAGCTTTCTTT	TRBJ1-1	TRBD1	TRBV5-6	.
CASSHLAGFPNEKLFF	TGTGCCAGCAGCCACCTCGCGGGCTTTCCTAATGAAAAACTGTTTTTT	TRBJ1-4	.	TRBV3-1/TRBV3-2	.
CATRQTGGRAEAFF	TGTGCCACCAGACAAACGGGGGGGAGAGCTGAAGCTTTCTTT	TRBJ1-1	.	TRBV27	.
CASSLLTEHSPLHF	TGCGCCAGCAGCTTGTTAACGGAGCATTCACCCCTCCACTTT	TRBJ1-6	.	TRBV5-1	.
CASSFIPPGASGNNEQFF	TGTGCCAGCAGTTTCATCCCCCCCGGGGCTAGCGGGAACAATGAGCAGTTCTTC	TRBJ2-1	TRBD2	TRBV27	.
CASSSLRQGALDF	TGTGCCAGCAGTTCCTTGAGACAGGGGGCTTTAGATTTT	TRBJ2-3	TRBD1	TRBV12-3/TRBV12-4	.
CSVGTKNTEAFF	TGCAGCGTAGGGACAAAGAACACTGAAGCTTTCTTT	TRBJ1-1	.	TRBV29-1	few
CASRQRAGGPDTQYF	TGTGCCAGCAGGCAACGAGCGGGGGGGCCAGATACGCAGTATTTT	TRBJ2-3	TRBD2	TRBV7-3	.
CASSPFLARPYEQYF	TGTGCCAGCAGCCCCTTCCTAGCGCGGCCTTATGAGCAGTATTTT	TRBJ2-3	.	TRBV7-3	few
CASRDRDEQYF	TGCGCCAGCAGGGACAGGGACGAGCAGTACTTC	TRBJ2-7	TRBD1	TRBV10-2	.
CASSPGTGVQETQYF	TGTGCCAGCAGCCCGGGGACAGGGGTACAAGAGACCCAGTACTTC	TRBJ2-5	TRBD1	TRBV27	.
CATSDLGRRALRNEQFF	TGTGCCACCAGTGACCTGGGGAGACGGGCTCTGAGGAATGAGCAGTTCTTC	TRBJ2-1	.	TRBV24-1	.
CATSRGRNQETQYF	TGTGCCACCAGCAGAGGGCGGAACCAAGAGACCCAGTACTTC	TRBJ2-5	.	TRBV15	.
CAISSSGGPDTQYF	TGTGCCATCAGTAGTTCGGGGGGGCCAGATACGCAGTATTTT	TRBJ2-3	TRBD2	TRBV10-3	once
CASRQGNYGYTF	TGTGCCAGTAGACAGGGCAATTATGGCTACACCTTC	TRBJ1-2	.	TRBV19	.
CASSLWGLAGGNEQFF	TGTGCCAGCAGTTTATGGGGACTAGCGGGTGGTAATGAGCAGTTCTTC	TRBJ2-1	TRBD2	TRBV28	.